This TCR beta chain is from a study of blood T cell repertoires in COVID-19. Across the whole study: The United States, Italy and Spain were the sources of the acute and convalescent COVID-19 samples. PBMCs, B-cell-depleted T cells, or T cells provided the cDNA or gDNA that made up the material.

Only a few counts were recorded for this clone. As processed by the authors: Estimation of nucleated cell counts relied on the amplification of reference gene primers. Repertoires were generated with immunoSEQ multiplex PCR, while TCRdb's copy carries only in-frame clones and drops some. V, J and clone size are those of that table, while D and trimming were read from the DNA. The sample consists of tens of thousands of clones, approximately 89% of them appearing once. The clonotype originates from a human donor with active COVID-19. The donor label of this sample is uncertain. Sequencing was done on a sample of peripheral blood.

The CDR3 here is CASSSDPTDSPPLHF. The DNA for the CDR3 is TGTGCCAGCAGCTCGGACCCGACAGATTCGCCACCCCTCCACTTT. This chain joins TRBV7-9 and TRBJ1-6, with D maybe TRBD1 (5 bases). Germline values: CDR1 SEHNR, CDR2 FQNEAQ (reference sequence). The V end lost 4 bases, the J end lost 11 bases, and 18 bases lay between the germline ends. The CDR3 is 15 amino acids. Combining the CDR3 with reference TRBV7-9 and TRBJ1-6 gives the whole variable domain DTGVSQNPRHKITKRGQNVTFRCDPISEHNRLYWYRQTLGQGPEFLTYFQNEAQLEKSRLLSDRFSAERPKGSFSTLEIQRTEQGDSAMYLCASSSDPTDSPPLHFGNGTRLTVT.